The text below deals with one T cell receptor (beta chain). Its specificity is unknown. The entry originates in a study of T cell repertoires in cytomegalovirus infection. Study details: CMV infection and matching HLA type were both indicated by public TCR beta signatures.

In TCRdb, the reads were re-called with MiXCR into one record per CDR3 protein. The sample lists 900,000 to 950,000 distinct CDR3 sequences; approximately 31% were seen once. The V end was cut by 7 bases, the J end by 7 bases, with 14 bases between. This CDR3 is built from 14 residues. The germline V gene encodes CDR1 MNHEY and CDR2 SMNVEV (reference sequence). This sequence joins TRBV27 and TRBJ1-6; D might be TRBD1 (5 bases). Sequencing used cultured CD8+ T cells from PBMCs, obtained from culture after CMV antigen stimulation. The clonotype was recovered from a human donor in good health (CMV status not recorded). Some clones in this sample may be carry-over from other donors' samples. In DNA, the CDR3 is TGTGCCAGCAAACCAGGGTTTGGGAATTCACCCCTCCACTTT. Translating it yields CASKPGFGNSPLHF.